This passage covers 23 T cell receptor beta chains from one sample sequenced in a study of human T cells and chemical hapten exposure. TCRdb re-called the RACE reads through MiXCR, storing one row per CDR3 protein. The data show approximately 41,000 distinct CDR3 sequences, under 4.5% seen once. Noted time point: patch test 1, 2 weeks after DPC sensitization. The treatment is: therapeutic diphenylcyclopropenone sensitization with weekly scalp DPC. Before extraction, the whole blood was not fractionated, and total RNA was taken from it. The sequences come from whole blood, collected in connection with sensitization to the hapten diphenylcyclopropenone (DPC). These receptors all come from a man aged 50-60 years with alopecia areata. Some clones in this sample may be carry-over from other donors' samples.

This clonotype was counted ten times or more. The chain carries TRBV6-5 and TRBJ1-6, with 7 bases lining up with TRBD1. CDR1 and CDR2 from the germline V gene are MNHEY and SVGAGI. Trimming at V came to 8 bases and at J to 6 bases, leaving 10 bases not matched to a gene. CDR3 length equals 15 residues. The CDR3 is CASSISGTANSPLHF. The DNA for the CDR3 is TGTGCCAGCTCAATATCCGGGACAGCTAATTCACCCCTCCACTTT.

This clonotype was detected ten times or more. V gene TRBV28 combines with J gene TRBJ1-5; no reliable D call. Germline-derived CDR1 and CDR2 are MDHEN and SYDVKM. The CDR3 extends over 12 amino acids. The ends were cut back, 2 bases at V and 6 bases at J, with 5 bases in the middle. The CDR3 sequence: CASSLAGQPQHF. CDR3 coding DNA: TGTGCCAGCAGTTTAGCAGGTCAGCCCCAGCATTTT.

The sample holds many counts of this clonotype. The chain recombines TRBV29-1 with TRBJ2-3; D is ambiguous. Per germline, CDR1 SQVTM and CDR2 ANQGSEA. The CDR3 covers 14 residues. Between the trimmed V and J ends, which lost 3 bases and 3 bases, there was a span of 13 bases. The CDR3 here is CSVELGRGTDTQYF. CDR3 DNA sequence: TGCAGCGTTGAGTTGGGCCGAGGAACAGATACGCAGTATTTT.

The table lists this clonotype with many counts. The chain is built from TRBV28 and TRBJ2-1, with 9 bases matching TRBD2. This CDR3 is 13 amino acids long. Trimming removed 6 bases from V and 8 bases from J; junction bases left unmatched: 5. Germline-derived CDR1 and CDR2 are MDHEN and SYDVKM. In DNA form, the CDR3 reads TGTGCCAGCAGCCGTAGCGGGAGCTATGAGCAGTTCTTC. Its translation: CASSRSGSYEQFF.

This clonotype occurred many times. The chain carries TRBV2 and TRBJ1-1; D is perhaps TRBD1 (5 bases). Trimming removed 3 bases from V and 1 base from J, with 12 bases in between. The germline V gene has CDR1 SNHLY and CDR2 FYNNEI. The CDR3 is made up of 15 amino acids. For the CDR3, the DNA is TGTGCCAGCAGTGAGCAGGGAAGCTCGAACACTGAAGCTTTCTTT. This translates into CASSEQGSSNTEAFF.

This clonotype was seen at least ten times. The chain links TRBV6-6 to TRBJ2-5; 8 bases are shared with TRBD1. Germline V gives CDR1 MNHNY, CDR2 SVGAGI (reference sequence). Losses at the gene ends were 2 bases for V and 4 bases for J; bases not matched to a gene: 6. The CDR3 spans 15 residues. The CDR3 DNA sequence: TGTGCCAGCAGTTACGCGTTAACAGGGGGAGAGACCCAGTACTTC. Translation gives CASSYALTGGETQYF.

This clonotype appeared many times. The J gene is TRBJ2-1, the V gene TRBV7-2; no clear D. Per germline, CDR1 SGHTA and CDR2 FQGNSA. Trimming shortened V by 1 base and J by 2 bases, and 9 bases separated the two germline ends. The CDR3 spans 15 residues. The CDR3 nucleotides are TGTGCCAGCAGCTTAGAACGCCAAGCCTACAATGAGCAGTTCTTC. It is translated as CASSLERQAYNEQFF.

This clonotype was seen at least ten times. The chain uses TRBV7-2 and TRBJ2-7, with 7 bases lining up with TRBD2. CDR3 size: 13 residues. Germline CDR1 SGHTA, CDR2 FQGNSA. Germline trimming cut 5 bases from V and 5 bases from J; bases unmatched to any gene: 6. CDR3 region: CASSRSGNHEQYF. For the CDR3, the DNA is TGTGCCAGCAGCCGAAGCGGGAATCACGAGCAGTACTTC.

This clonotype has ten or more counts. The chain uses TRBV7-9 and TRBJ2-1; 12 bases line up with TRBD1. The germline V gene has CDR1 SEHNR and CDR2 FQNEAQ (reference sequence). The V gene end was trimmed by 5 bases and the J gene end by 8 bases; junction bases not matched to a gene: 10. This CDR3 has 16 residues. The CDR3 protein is CASSPAGTGGNHEQFF. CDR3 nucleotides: TGTGCCAGCAGCCCCGCCGGGACAGGGGGCAACCATGAGCAGTTCTTC. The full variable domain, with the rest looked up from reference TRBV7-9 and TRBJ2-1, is DTGVSQNPRHKITKRGQNVTFRCDPISEHNRLYWYRQTLGQGPEFLTYFQNEAQLEKSRLLSDRFSAERPKGSFSTLEIQRTEQGDSAMYLCASSPAGTGGNHEQFFGPGTRLTVL.

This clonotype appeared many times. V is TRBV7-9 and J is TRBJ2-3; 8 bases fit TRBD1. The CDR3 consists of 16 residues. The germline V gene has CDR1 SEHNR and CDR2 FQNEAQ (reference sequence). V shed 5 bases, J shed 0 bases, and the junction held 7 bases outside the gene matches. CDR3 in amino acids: CASSRTGGSSTDTQYF. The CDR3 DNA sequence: TGTGCCAGCAGCCGCACAGGGGGATCTAGCACAGATACGCAGTATTTT.

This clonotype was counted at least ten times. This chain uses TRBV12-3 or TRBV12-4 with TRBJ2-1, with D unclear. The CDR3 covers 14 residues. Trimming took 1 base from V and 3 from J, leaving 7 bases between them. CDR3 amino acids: CASSLGLNYNEQFF. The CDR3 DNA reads TGTGCCAGCAGTTTAGGACTCAACTACAATGAGCAGTTCTTC.

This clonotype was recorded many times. The CDR3 loop is CSARTGSNSNQPQHF. For the CDR3, the DNA is TGCAGTGCTAGGACAGGGTCGAACAGCAATCAGCCCCAGCATTTT. This chain joins TRBV20-1 and TRBJ1-5; 7 bases are shared with TRBD1. With 3 bases clipped from V and 1 base from J, the junction kept 6 bases outside the gene matches. CDR3 length: 15 amino acids. Germline loops: CDR1 DFQATT, CDR2 SNEGSKA (reference sequence).

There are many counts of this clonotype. The CDR3 reads CASSPRTRSNEQFF. The DNA of the CDR3 is TGCGCCAGCAGCCCCCGGACCAGGAGCAATGAGCAGTTCTTC. This chain uses TRBV5-1 with TRBJ2-1; D not certain. Trimming shortened V by 4 bases and J by 6 bases, and 14 bases separated the two germline ends. Germline CDR1 reads SGHRS; CDR2 reads YFSETQ. The CDR3 has 14 residues.

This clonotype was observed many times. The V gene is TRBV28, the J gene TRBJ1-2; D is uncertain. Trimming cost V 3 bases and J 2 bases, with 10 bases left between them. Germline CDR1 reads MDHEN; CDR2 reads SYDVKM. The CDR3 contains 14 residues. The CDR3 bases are TGTGCCAGCAGTTTCGGCAGGAGCAACTATGGCTACACCTTC. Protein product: CASSFGRSNYGYTF.

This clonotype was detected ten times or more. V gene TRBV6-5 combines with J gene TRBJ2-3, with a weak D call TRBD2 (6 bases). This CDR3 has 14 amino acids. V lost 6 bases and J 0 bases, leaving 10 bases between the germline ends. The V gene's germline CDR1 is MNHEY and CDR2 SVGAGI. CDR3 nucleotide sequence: TGTGCCAGCAGGATCAGCGGGAGCACAGATACGCAGTATTTT. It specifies CASRISGSTDTQYF.

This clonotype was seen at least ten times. The CDR3 reads CASSPSASYGYTF. The CDR3 DNA reads as TGTGCCAGCTCACCCTCGGCCTCATATGGCTACACCTTC. The chain employs TRBV18 and TRBJ1-2; D is unclear. Per the germline V gene, CDR1 is KGHSH and CDR2 is LQKENI. Deletions cut 3 bases from V and 5 bases from J, with 10 bases between. CDR3 size: 13 residues.

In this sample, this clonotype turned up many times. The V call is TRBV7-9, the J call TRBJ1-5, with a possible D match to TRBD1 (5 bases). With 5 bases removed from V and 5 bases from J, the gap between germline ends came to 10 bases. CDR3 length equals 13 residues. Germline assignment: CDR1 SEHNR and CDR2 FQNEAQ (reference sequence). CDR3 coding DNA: TGTGCCAGCAGCCAACAGGAGCATCAGCCCCAGCATTTT. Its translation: CASSQQEHQPQHF. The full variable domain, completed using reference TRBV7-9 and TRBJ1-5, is DTGVSQNPRHKITKRGQNVTFRCDPISEHNRLYWYRQTLGQGPEFLTYFQNEAQLEKSRLLSDRFSAERPKGSFSTLEIQRTEQGDSAMYLCASSQQEHQPQHFGDGTRLSIL.

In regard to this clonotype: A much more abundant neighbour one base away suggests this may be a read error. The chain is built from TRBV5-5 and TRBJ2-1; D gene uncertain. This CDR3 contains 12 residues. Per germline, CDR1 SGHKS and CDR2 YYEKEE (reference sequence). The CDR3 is CANSLLGNEQFF. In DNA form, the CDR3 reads TGTGCCAACAGCTTGCTGGGGAATGAGCAGTTCTTC.

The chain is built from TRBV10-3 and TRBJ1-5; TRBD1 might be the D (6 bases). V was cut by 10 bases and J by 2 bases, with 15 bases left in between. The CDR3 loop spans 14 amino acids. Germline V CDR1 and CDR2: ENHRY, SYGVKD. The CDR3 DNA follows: TGTGCCACCAACAGGGACGCCCGCAATCAGCCCCAGCATTTT. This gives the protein CATNRDARNQPQHF.

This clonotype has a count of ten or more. In DNA form, the CDR3 reads TGCGCCAGCAGCCAGGCCACTAGCGGGAGTTGGGCAGATACGCAGTATTTT. Its protein product is CASSQATSGSWADTQYF. The rearrangement links TRBV4-1 to TRBJ2-3; 11 nucleotides agree with TRBD2. Trimming cost V 3 bases and J 4 bases; bases outside gene matches: 9. Germline V gene sequence: CDR1 MGHRA, CDR2 YSYEKL. This CDR3 comprises 17 residues.

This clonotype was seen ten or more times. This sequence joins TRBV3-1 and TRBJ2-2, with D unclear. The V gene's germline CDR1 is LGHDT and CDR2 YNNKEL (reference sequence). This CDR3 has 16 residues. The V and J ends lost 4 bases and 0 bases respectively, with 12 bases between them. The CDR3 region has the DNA TGTGCCAGCAGCCCGAGGCGGCGGACGAACACCGGGGAGCTGTTTTTT. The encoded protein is CASSPRRRTNTGELFF.

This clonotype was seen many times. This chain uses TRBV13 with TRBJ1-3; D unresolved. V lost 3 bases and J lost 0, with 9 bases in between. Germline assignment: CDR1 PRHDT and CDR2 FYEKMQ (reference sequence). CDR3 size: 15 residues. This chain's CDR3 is CASSLAESSGNTIYF. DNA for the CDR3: TGTGCCAGCAGCTTGGCGGAGAGCTCTGGAAACACCATATATTTT.

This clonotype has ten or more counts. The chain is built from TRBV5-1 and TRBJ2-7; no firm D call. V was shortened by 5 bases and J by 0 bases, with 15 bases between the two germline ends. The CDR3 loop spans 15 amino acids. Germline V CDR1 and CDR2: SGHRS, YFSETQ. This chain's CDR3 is CASSVDLPPSYEQYF. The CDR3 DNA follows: TGCGCCAGCAGTGTAGATCTCCCTCCCTCCTACGAGCAGTACTTC.